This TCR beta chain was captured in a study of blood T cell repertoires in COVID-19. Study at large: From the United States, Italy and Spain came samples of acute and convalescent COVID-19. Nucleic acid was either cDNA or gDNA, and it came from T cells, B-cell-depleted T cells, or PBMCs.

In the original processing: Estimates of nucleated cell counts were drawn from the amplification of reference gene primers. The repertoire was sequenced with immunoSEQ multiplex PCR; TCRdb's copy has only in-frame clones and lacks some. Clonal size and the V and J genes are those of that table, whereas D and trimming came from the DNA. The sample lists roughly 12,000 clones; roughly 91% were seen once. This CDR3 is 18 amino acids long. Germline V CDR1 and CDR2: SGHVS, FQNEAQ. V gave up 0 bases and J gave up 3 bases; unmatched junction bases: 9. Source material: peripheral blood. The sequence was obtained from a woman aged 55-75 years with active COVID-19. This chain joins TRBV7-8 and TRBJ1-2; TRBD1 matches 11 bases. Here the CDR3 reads CASSLATGQGASDYGYTF. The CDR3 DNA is TGTGCCAGCAGCTTAGCGACAGGACAGGGGGCGTCGGACTATGGCTACACCTTC.